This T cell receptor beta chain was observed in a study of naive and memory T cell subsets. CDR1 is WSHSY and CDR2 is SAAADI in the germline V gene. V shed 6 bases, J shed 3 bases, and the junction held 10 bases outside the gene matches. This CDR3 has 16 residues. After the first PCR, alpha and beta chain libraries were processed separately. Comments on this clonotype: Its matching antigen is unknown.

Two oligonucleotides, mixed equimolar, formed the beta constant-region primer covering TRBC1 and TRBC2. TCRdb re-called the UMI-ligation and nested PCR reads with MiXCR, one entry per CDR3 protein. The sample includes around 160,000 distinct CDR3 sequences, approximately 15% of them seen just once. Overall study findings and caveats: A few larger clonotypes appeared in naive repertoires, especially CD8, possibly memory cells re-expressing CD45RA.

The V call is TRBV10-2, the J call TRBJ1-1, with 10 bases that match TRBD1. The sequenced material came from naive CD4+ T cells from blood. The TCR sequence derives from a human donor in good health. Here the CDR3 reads CASRDRGRPLDTEAFF. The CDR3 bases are TGCGCCAGCAGAGACAGGGGGCGCCCCCTGGACACTGAAGCTTTCTTT.